Presented here are 18 T cell receptor beta chains from one specimen sequenced in a study of cytomegalovirus exposure and HLA in healthy donors. PCR involved 60 Vbeta and 13 Jbeta primers. Data came from immunoSEQ multiplex PCR; TCRdb stores just in-frame clones and leaves some out. Of about 150,000 clones in the sample, about 73% were seen once. Sequencing was carried out using PBMCs. The receptors shown here come from a woman aged 55-70 years in good health and CMV-seropositive.

In its sample, this clone was seen once. A junction boundary mismatches the germline segment, possibly from a read error. The chain links TRBV5-1 to TRBJ1-1; 7 positions agree with TRBD1. CDR3 length equals 15 residues. From germline, CDR1 is SGHRS and CDR2 YFSETQ. Written as DNA, the CDR3 is TGCGCCAGCACCTTGACAGGGTCTAAGTTTACTGAAGCTTTCTTT. This translates into CASTLTGSKFTEAFF.

The chain combines TRBV2 with TRBJ1-4, with D perhaps matching TRBD1 (6 bases). The length of the CDR3 is 14 residues. Germline assignment: CDR1 SNHLY and CDR2 FYNNEI. V was pared by 4 bases and J by 3 bases, with 9 bases between. CDR3 DNA: TGTGCCAGCAGTGTCCGGACAGCTAATGAAAAACTGTTTTTT. It specifies CASSVRTANEKLFF.

The chain couples TRBV5-1 to TRBJ1-1; D is possibly TRBD1 (5 bases). Germline CDR1 is SGHRS and CDR2 is YFSETQ. The CDR3 is 15 residues long. Trimming took 2 bases from V and 5 from J, leaving 16 bases between them. CDR3 nucleotides: TGCGCCAGCAGCTTTTACGGGGCCGGGGGAACTGAAGCTTTCTTT. Amino acids: CASSFYGAGGTEAFF.

The CDR3 coding sequence is TGCGCCAGCAGCCCCACCGGGATGAACACTGAAGCTTTCTTT. Its protein product is CASSPTGMNTEAFF. The gene calls are TRBV5-1 and TRBJ1-1; D is uncertain. Germline-derived CDR1 and CDR2 are SGHRS and YFSETQ. This CDR3 has 14 residues. Trimming took 4 bases from V and 0 from J, leaving 10 bases between them.

This chain connects TRBV25-1 to TRBJ2-1; 10 nucleotides align to TRBD2. There are 15 residues in the CDR3. The V and J ends lost 1 base and 9 bases, in that order; junction bases with no gene match: 6. CDR1 MGHDK and CDR2 SYGVNS come from the germline V gene. CDR3 nucleotides: TGTGCCAGCAGTGAATTGACTAGCGGGCGGGGTGAGCAGTTCTTC. Translated, it gives CASSELTSGRGEQFF.

The chain has TRBV5-1 and TRBJ1-1; 11 bases align to TRBD1. Germline CDR1 is SGHRS and CDR2 is YFSETQ. The CDR3 extends over 15 amino acids. Trimming took 4 bases from V and 4 from J; bases not matched to a gene: 6. The CDR3 DNA sequence: TGCGCCAGCAGCCCAGGACAGGGGGCAGCCACTGAAGCTTTCTTT. This translates into CASSPGQGAATEAFF.

The chain couples TRBV9 to TRBJ1-1; no clear D. The CDR3 covers 12 residues. V lost 4 bases to trimming and J lost 12 bases, with 16 bases between them. Germline lookup yields CDR1 SGDLS and CDR2 YYNGEE. CDR3 sequence reads: CASSPPGGETFF. The CDR3 nucleotides read TGTGCCAGCAGCCCCCCGGGCGGGGAAACTTTCTTT.

The rearrangement uses TRBV4-2 and TRBJ2-2; 8 nucleotides match TRBD2. This CDR3 region has 19 residues. With V trimmed by 1 base and J by 1 base, 11 bases remained unmatched. Looked up from germline, CDR1 is LGHNA and CDR2 is YNFKEQ. For the CDR3, the DNA is TGTGCCAGCAGCCAAGGCCCTAGCGGGCTCCGAGGGAACACCGGGGAGCTGTTTTTT. Its translation: CASSQGPSGLRGNTGELFF.

This clone was seen once. The V call is TRBV6-4, the J call TRBJ2-3; 8 bases are shared with TRBD2. Germline lookup yields CDR1 MRHNA and CDR2 SNTAGT. V was pared by 5 bases and J by 3 bases, with 7 bases of the junction left unmatched. This CDR3 has 15 residues. The CDR3 sequence: CASSTGGLGTDTQYF. The CDR3 bases are TGTGCCAGCAGTACGGGAGGGCTGGGGACAGATACGCAGTATTTT.

The chain carries TRBV5-1 and TRBJ2-2; 7 bases match TRBD2. The junction had 3 bases not matched to a gene; V was cut back by 0 bases and J by 1 base. Per the germline V gene, CDR1 is SGHRS and CDR2 is YFSETQ. The CDR3 consists of 16 residues. The CDR3 region is CASSLARGENTGELFF. DNA for the CDR3: TGCGCCAGCAGCTTGGCCCGGGGGGAGAACACCGGGGAGCTGTTTTTT.

The chain couples TRBV4-1 to TRBJ2-3; possibly TRBD2 for D (6 bases). CDR3 length: 17 residues. V lost 4 bases, J lost 0 bases, and 17 bases lay in between. In germline, CDR1 is MGHRA, CDR2 YSYEKL. As DNA, the CDR3 is TGCGCCAGCAGCCCCTATAGCGGCAAGACTAGCACAGATACGCAGTATTTT. Amino acid sequence: CASSPYSGKTSTDTQYF.

This clone showed up just once. The chain is built from TRBV28 and TRBJ2-5; maybe TRBD1 (6 bases). There are 11 residues in the CDR3. Germline V lookup: CDR1 MDHEN, CDR2 SYDVKM. V lost 5 bases to trimming and J lost 14 bases, with 15 bases between them. CDR3 sequence reads: CASSEQGQEYF. The CDR3 nucleotides read TGTGCCAGCAGTGAACAGGGCCAGGAATACTTC. The complete variable domain, with remaining parts taken from reference TRBV28 and TRBJ2-5, reads DVKVTQSSRYLVKRTGEKVFLECVQDMDHENMFWYRQDPGLGLRLIYFSYDVKMKEKGDIPEGYSVSREKKERFSLILESASTNQTSMYLCASSEQGQEYFGPGTRLLVL.

The chain links TRBV7-2 to TRBJ2-1, with a weak D call TRBD2 (6 bases). V shed 2 bases and J shed 7 bases, with 12 bases lying between them. Germline V lookup: CDR1 SGHTA, CDR2 FQGNSA. The CDR3 has 14 residues. CDR3 protein: CASSLSGGMNEQFF. The CDR3 DNA sequence: TGTGCCAGCAGCTTATCTGGGGGGATGAATGAGCAGTTCTTC.

This chain uses TRBV19 with TRBJ1-3; TRBD1 agrees at 9 bases. Trimming at V came to 3 bases and at J to 1 base, leaving 1 base not matched to a gene. The CDR3 loop spans 15 amino acids. The V gene's germline CDR1 is LNHDA and CDR2 SQIVND (reference sequence). This chain's CDR3 is CASSIDRGSGNTIYF. As DNA, the CDR3 is TGTGCCAGTAGTATCGACAGGGGGTCTGGAAACACCATATATTTT.

The chain is built from TRBV7-8 and TRBJ1-5; 7 nucleotides line up with TRBD1. The V and J ends lost 4 bases and 4 bases, in that order; junction bases with no gene match: 7. The germline CDR1 and CDR2 sequences are SGHVS and FQNEAQ. The CDR3 length is 15 residues. CDR3 protein: CASSSRQGRNQPQHF. In nucleotides, the CDR3 is TGTGCCAGCAGCTCACGACAGGGTCGAAATCAGCCCCAGCATTTT.

In its sample, this clone was seen once. The J gene is TRBJ1-1, the V gene TRBV30, with 8 bases that match TRBD1. The germline V gene has CDR1 GTSNPN and CDR2 SVGIG (reference sequence). The CDR3 totals 12 residues. Trimming cost V 5 bases and J 5 bases; bases outside gene matches: 4. The CDR3 region is CAWGQGGTEAFF. For the CDR3, the DNA is TGTGCCTGGGGACAGGGCGGTACTGAAGCTTTCTTT.

The rearrangement joins TRBV11-2 to TRBJ2-5; D ambiguous. V was pared by 5 bases and J by 2 bases, with 3 bases between. This CDR3 is 11 amino acids long. Germline V CDR1 and CDR2: SGHAT, FQNNGV. The DNA of the CDR3 is TGTGCCAGCAGCCCGCAAGAGACCCAGTACTTC. Translated: CASSPQETQYF.

This sequence joins TRBV5-8 and TRBJ2-7; 9 bases are shared with TRBD1. The germline gives CDR1 SGHTS, CDR2 YDEGEE. The CDR3 is 15 amino acids. The V gene end was trimmed by 3 bases and the J gene end by 3 bases; junction bases not matched to a gene: 7. This CDR3 reads CASSSTGTGFYEQYF. In DNA, the CDR3 is TGTGCCAGCAGCTCAACCGGGACAGGGTTCTACGAGCAGTACTTC.